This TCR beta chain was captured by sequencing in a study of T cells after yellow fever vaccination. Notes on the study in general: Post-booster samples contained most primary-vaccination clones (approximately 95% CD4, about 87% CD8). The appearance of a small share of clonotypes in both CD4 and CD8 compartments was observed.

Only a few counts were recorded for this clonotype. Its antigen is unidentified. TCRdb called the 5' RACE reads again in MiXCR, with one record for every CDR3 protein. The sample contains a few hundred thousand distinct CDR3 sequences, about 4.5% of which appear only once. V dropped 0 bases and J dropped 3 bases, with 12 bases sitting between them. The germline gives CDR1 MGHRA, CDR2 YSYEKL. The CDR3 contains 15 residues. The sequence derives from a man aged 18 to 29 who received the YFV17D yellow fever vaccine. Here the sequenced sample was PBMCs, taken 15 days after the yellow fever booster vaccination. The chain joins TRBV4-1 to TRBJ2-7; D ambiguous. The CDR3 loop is CASSQDPATIYEQYF. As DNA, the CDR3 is TGCGCCAGCAGCCAAGATCCCGCGACGATCTACGAGCAGTACTTC.